These T cell receptor beta chains were read from a single sample in a study of blood T cell repertoires in COVID-19. Produced via immunoSEQ multiplex PCR; TCRdb's table is partial and in-frame only. The sample lists around 700,000 clones, over 80% occurring once. Material for sequencing was peripheral blood. The receptors here all came from a woman younger than 30 with acute or convalescent COVID-19. CDR3s leave out the opening cysteine and the closing phenylalanine or tryptophan.

j_call v_call cdr3_aa
TRBJ2-1 TRBV7-3 ASSLDSGGVEQF
TRBJ2-7 TRBV7-9 ASSLSPPRYEQY
TRBJ1-5 TRBV19 ASSIAQGSQPQH
TRBJ1-4 TRBV7-9 ASSARQFDLIYEKLF
TRBJ1-1 TRBV7-2 ASSRRTVEAF
TRBJ1-5 TRBV10-3 AIGGQSHQPQH
TRBJ1-4 TRBV7-9 ASSRYRGANEKLF
TRBJ2-1 TRBV28 ASRWTGKNEQF
TRBJ2-7 TRBV4-3 ASSQYTAYEQY
TRBJ1-3 TRBV24-1 ATSGSGSSGNTIY
TRBJ2-2 TRBV27 ASSLGAATGELF
TRBJ2-3 TRBV5-1 ASKEGAGGGTDTQY
TRBJ1-3 TRBV7-8 ASSQDRPGSGNTIY
TRBJ1-1 TRBV23-1 ASSQQRGGGNTEAF
TRBJ1-2 TRBV5-4 ASSLVAGGLHGYT
TRBJ1-6 TRBV15 ATSSGVGQGLRSPLH
TRBJ1-5 TRBV19 ASSMGGLPNQPQH
TRBJ1-1 TRBV7-9 ASSLEGTGTEAF
TRBJ2-1 TRBV19 ASSSRQGLGEQF
TRBJ2-7 TRBV6-2/TRBV6-3 ASSYAGLYEQY
TRBJ1-2 TRBV7-2 ASSETGTVYGYT
TRBJ1-2 TRBV6-5 ASSRQGTIYGYT
TRBJ2-1 TRBV6-5 ASTRTGSSYNEQF
TRBJ1-2 TRBV20-1 SQPGFHGYT
TRBJ2-3 TRBV19 ATNPGTGGTTQY
TRBJ2-5 TRBV3-1/TRBV3-2 ASSLSSGGQETQY